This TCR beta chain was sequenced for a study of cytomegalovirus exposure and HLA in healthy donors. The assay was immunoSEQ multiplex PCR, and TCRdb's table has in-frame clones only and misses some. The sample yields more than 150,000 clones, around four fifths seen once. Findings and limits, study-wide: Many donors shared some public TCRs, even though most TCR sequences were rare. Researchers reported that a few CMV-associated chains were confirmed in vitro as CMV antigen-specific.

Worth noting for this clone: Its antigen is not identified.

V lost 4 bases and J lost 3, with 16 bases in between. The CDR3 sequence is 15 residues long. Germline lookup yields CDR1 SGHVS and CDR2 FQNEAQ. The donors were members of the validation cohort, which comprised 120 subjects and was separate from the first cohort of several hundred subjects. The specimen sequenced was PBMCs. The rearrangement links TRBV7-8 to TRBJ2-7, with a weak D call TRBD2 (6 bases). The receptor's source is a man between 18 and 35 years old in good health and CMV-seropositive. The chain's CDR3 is CASSSPTRGSYEQYF. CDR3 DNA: TGTGCCAGCAGCTCCCCGACTAGAGGGAGCTACGAGCAGTACTTC.